The clone carrying this TCR beta chain was detected only once. The sample belongs to a study of blood T cell repertoires in COVID-19. Background on the study: Samples of COVID-19 (acute and convalescent) were obtained from the United States, Italy and Spain.

V was trimmed by 2 bases and J by 8 bases, leaving 15 bases between them. The CDR3 runs 14 residues. Germline-derived CDR1 and CDR2 are MNHEY and SVGEGT. Original processing notes: Reference gene primer amplification yielded estimated nucleated cell counts. Clones were read by immunoSEQ multiplex PCR, and TCRdb kept only the in-frame ones, dropping some. Clonal size and the V and J genes are those of that table, whereas D and trimming came from the DNA. Of roughly 150,000 clones in the sample, approximately 90% were seen once. The chain combines TRBV6-2 or TRBV6-3 with TRBJ1-2; TRBD1 might be the D (6 bases). The clonotype originates from a man aged 50-59 years who had recovered from COVID-19. Specimen: peripheral blood. The CDR3 spells CASSYAPTGDGYTF. For the CDR3, the DNA is TGTGCCAGCAGTTACGCCCCGACAGGAGACGGCTACACCTTC.